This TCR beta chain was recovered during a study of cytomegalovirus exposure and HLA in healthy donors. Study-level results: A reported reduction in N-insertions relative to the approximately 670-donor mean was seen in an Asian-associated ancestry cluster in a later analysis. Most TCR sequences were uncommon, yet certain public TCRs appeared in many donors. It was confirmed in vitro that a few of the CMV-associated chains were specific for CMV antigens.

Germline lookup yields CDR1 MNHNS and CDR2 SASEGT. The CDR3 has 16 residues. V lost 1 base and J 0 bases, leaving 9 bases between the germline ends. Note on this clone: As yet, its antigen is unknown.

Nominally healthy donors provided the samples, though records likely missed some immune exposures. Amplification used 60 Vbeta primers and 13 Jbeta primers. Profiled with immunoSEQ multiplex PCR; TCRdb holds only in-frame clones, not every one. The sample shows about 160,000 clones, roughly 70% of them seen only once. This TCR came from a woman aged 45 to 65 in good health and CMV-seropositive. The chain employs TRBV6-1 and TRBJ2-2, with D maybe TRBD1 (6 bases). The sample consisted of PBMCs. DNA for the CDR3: TGTGCCAGCAGTGAAGAGTGGACAGCGAACACCGGGGAGCTGTTTTTT. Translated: CASSEEWTANTGELFF.